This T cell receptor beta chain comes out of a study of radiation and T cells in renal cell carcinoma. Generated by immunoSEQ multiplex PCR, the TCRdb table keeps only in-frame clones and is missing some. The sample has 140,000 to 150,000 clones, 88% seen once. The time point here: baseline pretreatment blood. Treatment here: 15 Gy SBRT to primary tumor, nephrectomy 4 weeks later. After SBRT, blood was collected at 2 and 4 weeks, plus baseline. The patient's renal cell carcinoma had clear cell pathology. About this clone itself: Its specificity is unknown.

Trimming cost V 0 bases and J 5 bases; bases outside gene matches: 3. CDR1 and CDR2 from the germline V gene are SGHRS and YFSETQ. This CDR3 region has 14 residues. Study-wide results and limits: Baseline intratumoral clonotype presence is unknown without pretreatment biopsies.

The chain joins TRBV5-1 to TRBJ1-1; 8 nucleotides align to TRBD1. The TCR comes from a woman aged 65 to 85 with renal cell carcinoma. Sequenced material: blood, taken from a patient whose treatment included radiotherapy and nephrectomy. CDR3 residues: CASSLDRGTTEAFF. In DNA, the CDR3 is TGCGCCAGCAGCTTGGACAGGGGGACGACTGAAGCTTTCTTT.